Each of the 17 T cell receptor beta chains below was sequenced from the same sample in a study of shared clonotypes between healthy human individuals. Profiling relied on immunoSEQ multiplex PCR, and the TCRdb table lists in-frame clones only, not all of them. Of over 1.4 million clones detected, roughly 97% appear once; the ten largest clones hold 1.2%. What was sequenced was naive CD4+ T cells sorted from blood. Subset reported: CD45RA+ positively selected. The origin of the receptors is a man aged 25-45 years in good health.

The chain recombines TRBV7-2 with TRBJ2-3, with D hard to call. The CDR3 length is 14 residues. Germline lookup yields CDR1 SGHTA and CDR2 FQGNSA. V was trimmed by 0 bases and J by 3 bases, leaving 7 bases between them. In DNA form, the CDR3 reads TGTGCCAGCAGCTTAGCGGCCCGGACAGATACGCAGTATTTT. Translation gives CASSLAARTDTQYF. Together with reference TRBV7-2 and TRBJ2-3, the CDR3 gives the full variable domain: GAGVSQSPSNKVTEKGKDVELRCDPISGHTALYWYRQSLGQGLEFLIYFQGNSAPDKSGLPSDRFSAERTGGSVSTLTIQRTQQEDSAVYLCASSLAARTDTQYFGPGTRLTVL.

This chain joins TRBV27 and TRBJ2-1, with D tentatively TRBD2 (6 bases). Trimming left V 10 bases short and J 2 bases short, with 12 bases between. This CDR3 region has 13 residues. Germline CDR1 is MNHEY and CDR2 is SMNVEV (reference sequence). The CDR3 bases are TGTGCCACGGCGGGATTAACCTACAATGAGCAGTTCTTC. Protein sequence: CATAGLTYNEQFF.

The chain recombines TRBV6-5 with TRBJ2-7; 8 positions match TRBD1. V shed 10 bases and J 3 bases; nucleotides not matched to a gene: 14. CDR1 is MNHEY and CDR2 is SVGAGI in the germline V gene. CDR3 length equals 15 residues. CDR3 in amino acids: CATRTGSLVGYEQYF. CDR3 in DNA: TGTGCCACCCGGACAGGGAGCCTCGTTGGCTACGAGCAGTACTTC.

The CDR3 loop is CASRGTGAYGYTF. The CDR3 bases are TGTGCCAGCAGGGGGACAGGGGCCTATGGCTACACCTTC. The chain carries TRBV5-6 and TRBJ1-2; TRBD1 matches 10 bases. Germline CDR1 and CDR2: SGHDT and YYEEEE. The ends lost 5 bases at V and 4 bases at J; junction bases unmatched: 2. This CDR3 is 13 amino acids long.

This rearrangement joins TRBV7-2 to TRBJ2-5; D might be TRBD2 (6 bases). The CDR3 is 14 residues long. Trimming shortened V by 0 bases and J by 1 base, and 6 bases separated the two germline ends. Per germline, CDR1 SGHTA and CDR2 FQGNSA. The CDR3 nucleotides read TGTGCCAGCAGCTTAGCCGGGGGCCAAGAGACCCAGTACTTC. Amino acids: CASSLAGGQETQYF.

The chain couples TRBV7-9 to TRBJ2-7; 12 nucleotides align to TRBD2. The CDR3 runs 16 residues. With 5 bases clipped from V and 3 bases from J, the junction kept 8 bases outside the gene matches. Germline CDR1 SEHNR, CDR2 FQNEAQ (reference sequence). The CDR3 nucleotides are TGTGCCAGCAGCCCAGGGACTAGCGGGTATCTCTACGAGCAGTACTTC. This encodes CASSPGTSGYLYEQYF.

The J gene is TRBJ1-1, the V gene TRBV28, with a weak D call TRBD1 (6 bases). In germline, CDR1 is MDHEN, CDR2 SYDVKM. The CDR3 is 13 amino acids. Trimming took off 10 bases at V and 7 bases at J, with 19 bases between the two ends. The CDR3 bases are TGTGCCACCCTCACGGGGGCAGTGCGTGAAGCTTTCTTT. Protein sequence: CATLTGAVREAFF.

Notes on this clone: This CDR3 is also generated by other DNA sequences in the sample. V and J are TRBV29-1 and TRBJ2-3, with D unclear. Trimming shortened V by 6 bases and J by 2 bases, and 6 bases separated the two germline ends. Germline V gene data show CDR1 as SQVTM and CDR2 as ANQGSEA. This CDR3 is built from 11 residues. The CDR3 is CSVAFTDTQYF. In DNA, the CDR3 is TGCAGCGTCGCCTTCACAGATACGCAGTATTTT.

The chain's CDR3 is CASSLVGGQGLETQYF. In DNA, the CDR3 is TGTGCCAGCAGCTTAGTAGGGGGACAGGGTTTAGAGACCCAGTACTTC. The rearrangement joins TRBV7-2 to TRBJ2-5; 9 nucleotides agree with TRBD1. The ends lost 1 base at V and 4 bases at J; junction bases unmatched: 7. Germline V CDR1 and CDR2: SGHTA, FQGNSA. The CDR3 is 16 amino acids.

The rearrangement links TRBV5-1 to TRBJ2-7, with D hard to call. Trimming pared 0 bases from V and 4 bases from J, leaving 17 bases between. This CDR3 comprises 16 residues. Germline V gives CDR1 SGHRS, CDR2 YFSETQ. The CDR3 here is CASSLDPGPTAYEQYF. DNA for the CDR3: TGCGCCAGCAGCTTGGACCCGGGCCCCACCGCGTACGAGCAGTACTTC.

This rearrangement joins TRBV7-6 to TRBJ1-3; D uncertain. From germline, CDR1 is SGHVS and CDR2 FNYEAQ. This CDR3 region has 17 residues. The ends were cut back, 5 bases at V and 0 bases at J, with 17 bases in the middle. CDR3 sequence (DNA): TGTGCCAGCAGCCCATCACAGTATGCCGGCTCTGGAAACACCATATATTTT. It encodes CASSPSQYAGSGNTIYF. Looking up the rest from reference TRBV7-6 and TRBJ1-3 gives the full variable domain: GAGVSQSPRYKVTKRGQDVALRCDPISGHVSLYWYRQALGQGPEFLTYFNYEAQQDKSGLPNDRFSAERPEGSISTLTIQRTEQRDSAMYRCASSPSQYAGSGNTIYFGEGSWLTVV.

V gene TRBV9 combines with J gene TRBJ2-7, with D unclear. V was trimmed by 0 bases and J by 3 bases, leaving 10 bases between them. CDR1 SGDLS and CDR2 YYNGEE come from the germline V gene. The CDR3 has 14 amino acids. The CDR3 DNA follows: TGTGCCAGCAGCGTAGCCCACCCGGACTACGAGCAGTACTTC. Translating it yields CASSVAHPDYEQYF.

The CDR3 DNA follows: TGCGCCAGCAGCCGGTCCGAGACAGGTAGCACAGATACGCAGTATTTT. Translation gives CASSRSETGSTDTQYF. V usage is TRBV5-1 and J usage is TRBJ2-3, with D possibly matching TRBD1 (6 bases). The V end was cut by 4 bases, the J end by 0 bases, with 15 bases between. From germline, CDR1 is SGHRS and CDR2 YFSETQ. The CDR3 spans 16 residues.

The genes are TRBV5-1 and TRBJ2-7; the D gene is possibly TRBD1 (6 bases). The CDR3 is 13 amino acids. Germline CDR1 is SGHRS and CDR2 is YFSETQ. The ends were cut back, 8 bases at V and 2 bases at J, with 14 bases in the middle. The CDR3 here is CASHQGGAYEQYF. CDR3 nucleotide sequence: TGCGCCAGTCATCAAGGGGGAGCCTACGAGCAGTACTTC.

V is TRBV28 and J is TRBJ2-7, with D possibly matching TRBD1 (5 bases). Germline V gene sequence: CDR1 MDHEN, CDR2 SYDVKM. The V end lost 8 bases, the J end lost 1 base, and 9 bases lay between the germline ends. The CDR3 runs to 12 residues. CDR3 residues: CASRQFSYEQYF. DNA for the CDR3: TGTGCCAGCCGACAGTTTTCCTACGAGCAGTACTTC.

The chain carries TRBV2 and TRBJ2-4, with TRBD1 matching over 10 bases. Germline V gene sequence: CDR1 SNHLY, CDR2 FYNNEI. The CDR3 covers 13 residues. Trimming took 7 bases from V and 9 from J; bases not matched to a gene: 6. The CDR3 DNA is TGTGCCAGCAAGACAGGGGGCGCGGGCATTCAGTACTTC. Translating it yields CASKTGGAGIQYF.

The chain carries TRBV5-1 and TRBJ2-1, with 9 bases aligning to TRBD2. In germline, CDR1 is SGHRS, CDR2 YFSETQ. V trimming: 3 bases; J trimming: 5 bases; junction bases outside the gene matches: 9. CDR3 length: 16 amino acids. The DNA for the CDR3 is TGCGCCAGCAGCTCGACGGTGACTAGCGGCGACAATGAGCAGTTCTTC. This translates into CASSSTVTSGDNEQFF.